Reported below is one TCR beta chain. The CDR3 consists of 17 residues. V was cut by 5 bases and J by 4 bases, with 23 bases left in between. From germline, CDR1 is LGHDT and CDR2 YNNKEL (reference sequence). Each CDR3 protein is one row after TCRdb ran MiXCR on the reads. The data hold under 300,000 distinct CDR3 sequences, with under 30% observed a single time. The data were obtained in a study of kidney transplant recipient with SARS-CoV-2 infection. The sequencing here drew on a blood sample, taken at baseline and between days 110 and 120 from a kidney transplant recipient. The receptor comes from a young adult male patient who had COVID-19 and was a kidney transplant recipient. Some T cells may trace back to the graft donor. The V call is TRBV3-1, the J call TRBJ1-1, with no clear D. The CDR3 loop reads CASSTWSPTSIRTEAFF. In DNA, the CDR3 is TGTGCCAGCAGCACCTGGTCTCCCACTTCAATTCGCACTGAAGCTTTCTTT.